Listed here is a single T cell receptor (beta chain). Its target is unknown. The germline V gene has CDR1 SGDLS and CDR2 YYNGEE. The CDR3 is 18 residues long. The V gene end was trimmed by 4 bases and the J gene end by 4 bases; junction bases not matched to a gene: 15. This sample is part of a study of cytomegalovirus exposure and HLA in healthy donors. Study observations and caveats: CMV serostatus stood as the only immune exposure information on hand. In an earlier analysis, most TCR beta V segments were productive about 87% or about 30% of the time. A further, later analysis showed that HLA-associated TCR beta chains (compared with equally common others) were more clonally expanded.

PCR employed 60 Vbeta and 13 Jbeta primers. Generated by immunoSEQ multiplex PCR, the TCRdb table keeps only in-frame clones and is missing some. The top ten clones hold 0.58% of a sample with a few hundred thousand clones, just under 85% of them seen once. Sequenced: PBMCs. The sequence was obtained from a woman in her thirties or forties in good health and CMV-seronegative. The J gene is TRBJ2-3, the V gene TRBV9; 10 bases align to TRBD2. The CDR3 sequence is CASSTPASGGAPPDTQYF. CDR3 nucleotides: TGTGCCAGCAGCACCCCGGCTAGCGGGGGCGCCCCCCCAGATACGCAGTATTTT.